This is a list of T cell receptor beta chains from one sample in a study of shared clonotypes between healthy human individuals. Only in-frame clones appear in the TCRdb table, and some are missing; sequencing was by immunoSEQ multiplex PCR. This table has millions of clones, more than 85% appearing once. Sequencing was performed on naive CD4+ T cells from PBMCs. The receptor source for this set is a young man in good health. Some clones in this sample may be carry-over from other donors' samples. The CDR3 runs from the conserved cysteine through the conserved F or W. Fields, in order: clone size, D gene, V gene, J gene, CDR3 protein, CDR3 DNA. The D gene is left open where the match is weak. The listing skips clone size in some rows; elsewhere it reads once, few, many or a size class.

clone size: .
D gene: TRBD1
V gene: TRBV28
J gene: TRBJ1-2
CDR3 protein: CASSLWDRGSNYGYTF
CDR3 DNA: TGTGCCAGCAGTTTGTGGGACAGGGGCTCTAACTATGGCTACACCTTC

clone size: .
D gene: .
V gene: TRBV11-2
J gene: TRBJ1-2
CDR3 protein: CASSLRDAGYGYTF
CDR3 DNA: TGTGCCAGCAGCTTAAGGGACGCGGGCTATGGCTACACCTTC

clone size: once
D gene: .
V gene: TRBV11-2
J gene: TRBJ2-5
CDR3 protein: CASTKVTGEETQYF
CDR3 DNA: TGTGCCAGCACGAAAGTAACGGGGGAAGAGACCCAGTACTTC

clone size: .
D gene: TRBD2
V gene: TRBV6-1
J gene: TRBJ2-1
CDR3 protein: CASQLRAGEQFF
CDR3 DNA: TGTGCCAGCCAACTCAGAGCGGGAGAGCAGTTCTTC

clone size: .
D gene: .
V gene: TRBV2
J gene: TRBJ2-7
CDR3 protein: CASRESYEQYF
CDR3 DNA: TGTGCCAGCAGGGAATCCTACGAGCAGTACTTC

clone size: .
D gene: TRBD2
V gene: TRBV11-3
J gene: TRBJ2-3
CDR3 protein: CASSRRTSGTDTQYF
CDR3 DNA: TGTGCCAGCAGCCGAAGGACTAGCGGCACAGATACGCAGTATTTT

clone size: .
D gene: TRBD1
V gene: TRBV10-3
J gene: TRBJ1-4
CDR3 protein: CAISEPAGGNNEKLFF
CDR3 DNA: TGTGCCATCAGTGAGCCCGCAGGGGGTAACAATGAAAAACTGTTTTTT

clone size: .
D gene: TRBD1
V gene: TRBV9
J gene: TRBJ2-5
CDR3 protein: CASSQGVEETQYF
CDR3 DNA: TGTGCCAGCAGTCAGGGGGTGGAGGAGACCCAGTACTTC

clone size: .
D gene: TRBD1
V gene: TRBV19
J gene: TRBJ1-1
CDR3 protein: CASSIGAGGGTEAFF
CDR3 DNA: TGTGCCAGTAGTATAGGGGCAGGGGGCGGCACTGAAGCTTTCTTT

clone size: .
D gene: .
V gene: TRBV5-1
J gene: TRBJ1-3
CDR3 protein: CASSSDGPSSGNTIYF
CDR3 DNA: TGCGCCAGCAGCTCGGACGGTCCGAGCTCTGGAAACACCATATATTTT

clone size: .
D gene: TRBD2
V gene: TRBV28
J gene: TRBJ2-2
CDR3 protein: CASSPGLAGGGLPGELFF
CDR3 DNA: TGTGCCAGCAGTCCCGGACTAGCGGGTGGAGGGTTACCCGGGGAGCTGTTTTTT

clone size: .
D gene: TRBD2
V gene: TRBV19
J gene: TRBJ2-5
CDR3 protein: CASSPGTSGRETQYF
CDR3 DNA: TGTGCCAGTAGCCCAGGGACTAGCGGGAGAGAGACCCAGTACTTC

clone size: .
D gene: .
V gene: TRBV7-2
J gene: TRBJ2-2
CDR3 protein: CASSLSWAVTGELFF
CDR3 DNA: TGTGCCAGCAGCCTCTCGTGGGCGGTCACCGGGGAGCTGTTTTTT

clone size: .
D gene: .
V gene: TRBV28
J gene: TRBJ1-4
CDR3 protein: CASSLRMAGEGEKLFF
CDR3 DNA: TGTGCCAGCAGTTTACGTATGGCAGGGGAGGGTGAAAAACTGTTTTTT